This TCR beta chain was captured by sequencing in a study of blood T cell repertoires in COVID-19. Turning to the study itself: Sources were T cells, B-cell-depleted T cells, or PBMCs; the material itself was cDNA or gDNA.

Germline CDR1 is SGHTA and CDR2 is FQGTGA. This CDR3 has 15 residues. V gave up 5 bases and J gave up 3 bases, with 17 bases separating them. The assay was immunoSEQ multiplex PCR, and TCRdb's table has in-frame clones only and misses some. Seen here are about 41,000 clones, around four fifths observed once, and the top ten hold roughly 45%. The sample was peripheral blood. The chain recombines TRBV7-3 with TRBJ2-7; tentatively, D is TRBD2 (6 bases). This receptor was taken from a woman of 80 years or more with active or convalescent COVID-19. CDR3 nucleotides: TGTGCCAGCAGCCCTCAACCCGGGAGCTACTACGAGCAGTACTTC. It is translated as CASSPQPGSYYEQYF.